This T cell receptor beta chain was recorded in a study of cytomegalovirus exposure and HLA in healthy donors. Study-level background: The platform used for the approximately 130 validation repertoires matched that of the roughly 720 first-cohort repertoires, a later analysis reported. Study-wide results and limits: In vitro testing confirmed a few CMV-associated chains as specific for CMV antigens. Most TCR sequences showed up rarely, but some public TCRs showed up in many donors. The study recorded around 160 TCR beta chains that were cytomegalovirus-associated.

Worth noting for this clone: Its specificity is unknown.

The CDR3 runs 14 residues. The germline gives CDR1 MNHEY, CDR2 SMNVEV (reference sequence). J gave up 1 base and V 3 bases, and 2 bases lay outside the gene matches. Sequencing used immunoSEQ multiplex PCR; TCRdb keeps in-frame clones, though not all of them. Among around 150,000 clones listed, 86% were seen once. Material: PBMCs. The rearrangement joins TRBV27 to TRBJ1-2; 7 bases are a match to TRBD1. The sequence derives from a woman aged 18-29 years in good health and CMV-seronegative. The CDR3 region has the DNA TGTGCCAGCAGTTTGTACAGGGGTAACTATGGCTACACCTTC. Residues: CASSLYRGNYGYTF.